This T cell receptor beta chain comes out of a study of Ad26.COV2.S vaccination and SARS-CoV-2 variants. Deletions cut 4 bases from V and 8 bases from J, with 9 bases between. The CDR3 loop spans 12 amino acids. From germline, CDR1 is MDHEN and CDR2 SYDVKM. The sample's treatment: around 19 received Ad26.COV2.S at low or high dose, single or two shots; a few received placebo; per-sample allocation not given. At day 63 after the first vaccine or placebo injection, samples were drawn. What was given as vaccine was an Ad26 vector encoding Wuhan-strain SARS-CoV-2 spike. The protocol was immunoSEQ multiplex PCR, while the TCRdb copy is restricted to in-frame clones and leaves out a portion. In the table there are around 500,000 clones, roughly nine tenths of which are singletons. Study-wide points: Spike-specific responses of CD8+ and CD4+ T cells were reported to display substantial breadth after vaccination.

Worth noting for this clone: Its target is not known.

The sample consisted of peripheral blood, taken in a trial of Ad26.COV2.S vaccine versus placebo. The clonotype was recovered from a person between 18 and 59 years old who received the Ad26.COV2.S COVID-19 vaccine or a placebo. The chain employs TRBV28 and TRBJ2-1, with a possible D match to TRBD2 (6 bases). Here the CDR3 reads CASSSVADEQFF. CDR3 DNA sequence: TGTGCCAGCAGTTCCGTAGCGGATGAGCAGTTCTTC.